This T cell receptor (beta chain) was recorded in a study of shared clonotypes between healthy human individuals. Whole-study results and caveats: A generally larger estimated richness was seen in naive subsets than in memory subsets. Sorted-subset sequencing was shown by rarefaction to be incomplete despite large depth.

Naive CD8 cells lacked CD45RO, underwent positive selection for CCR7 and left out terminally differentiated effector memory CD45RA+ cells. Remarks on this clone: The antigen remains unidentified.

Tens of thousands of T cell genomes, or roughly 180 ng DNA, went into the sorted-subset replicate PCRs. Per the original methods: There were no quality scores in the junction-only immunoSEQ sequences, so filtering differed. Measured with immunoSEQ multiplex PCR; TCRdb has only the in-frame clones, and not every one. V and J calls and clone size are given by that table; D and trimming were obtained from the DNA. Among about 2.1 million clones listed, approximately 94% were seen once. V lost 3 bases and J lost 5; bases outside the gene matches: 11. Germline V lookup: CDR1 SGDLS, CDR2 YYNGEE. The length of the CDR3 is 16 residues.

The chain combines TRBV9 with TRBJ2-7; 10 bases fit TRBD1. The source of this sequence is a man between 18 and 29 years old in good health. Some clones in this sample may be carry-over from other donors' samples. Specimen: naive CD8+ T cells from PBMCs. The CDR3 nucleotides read TGTGCCAGCAGCGCACCTCCGGGACAGGGGTTCGACGAGCAGTACTTC. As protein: CASSAPPGQGFDEQYF.